This T cell receptor beta chain is drawn from a study of T cells in localized non-small cell lung cancer. Assay used: immunoSEQ multiplex PCR; TCRdb lists only in-frame clones, some missing. The sample holds 13,000 or so clones, approximately 28% seen once. The germline V gene encodes CDR1 KGHSH and CDR2 LQKENI. The J segment lost 2 bases and the V segment lost 4 bases, leaving 3 bases of the junction unmatched. This CDR3 region has 14 residues. This rearrangement joins TRBV18 to TRBJ2-5; 8 nucleotides align to TRBD2. This material consisted of lung tumor tissue, taken before any cancer treatment. The receptor's source is a female donor older than 55 with stage I lung adenocarcinoma. CDR3 nucleotides: TGTGCCAGCTCACTTAGCGGGGCACAAGAGACCCAGTACTTC. Translation gives CASSLSGAQETQYF.